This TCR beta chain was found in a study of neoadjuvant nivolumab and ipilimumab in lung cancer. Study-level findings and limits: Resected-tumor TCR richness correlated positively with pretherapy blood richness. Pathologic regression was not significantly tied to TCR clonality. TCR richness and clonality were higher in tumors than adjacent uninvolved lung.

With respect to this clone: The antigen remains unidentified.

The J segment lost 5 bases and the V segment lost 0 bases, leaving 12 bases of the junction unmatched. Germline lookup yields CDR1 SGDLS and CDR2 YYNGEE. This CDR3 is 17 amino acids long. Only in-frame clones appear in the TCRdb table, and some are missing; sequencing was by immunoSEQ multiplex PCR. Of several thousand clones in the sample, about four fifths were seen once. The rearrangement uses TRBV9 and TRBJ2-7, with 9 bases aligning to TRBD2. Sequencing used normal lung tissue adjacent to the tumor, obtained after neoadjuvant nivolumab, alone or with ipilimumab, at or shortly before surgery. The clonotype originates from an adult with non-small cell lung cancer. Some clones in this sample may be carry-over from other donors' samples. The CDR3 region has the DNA TGTGCCAGCAGCGTAGATCAGCTAGCGGGGAATAGCGACGAGCAGTACTTC. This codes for CASSVDQLAGNSDEQYF.